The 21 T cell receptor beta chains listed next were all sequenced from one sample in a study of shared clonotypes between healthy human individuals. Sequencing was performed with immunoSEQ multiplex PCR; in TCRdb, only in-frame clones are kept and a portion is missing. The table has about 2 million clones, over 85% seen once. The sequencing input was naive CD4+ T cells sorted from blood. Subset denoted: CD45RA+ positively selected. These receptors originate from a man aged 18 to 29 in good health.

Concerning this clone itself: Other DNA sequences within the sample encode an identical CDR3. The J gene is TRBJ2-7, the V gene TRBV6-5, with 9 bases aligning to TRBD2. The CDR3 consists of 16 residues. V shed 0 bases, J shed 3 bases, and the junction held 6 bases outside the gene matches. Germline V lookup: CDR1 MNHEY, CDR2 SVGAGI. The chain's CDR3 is CASSYSWREGLYEQYF. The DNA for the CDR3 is TGTGCCAGCAGTTACTCGTGGCGGGAGGGCCTCTACGAGCAGTACTTC.

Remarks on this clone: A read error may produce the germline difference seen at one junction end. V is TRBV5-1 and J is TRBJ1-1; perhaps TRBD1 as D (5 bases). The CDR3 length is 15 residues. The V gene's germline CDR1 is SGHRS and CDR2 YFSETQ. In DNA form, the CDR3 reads TGCGCCAGCACCTTGTCCGGGCGGCAGGGCACTGAAGCTTTCTTT. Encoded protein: CASTLSGRQGTEAFF.

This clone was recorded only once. In DNA form, the CDR3 reads TGTGCCAGCAGCGGCACAGGGTGGTACCAAGAGACCCAGTACTTC. It specifies CASSGTGWYQETQYF. The V and J genes are TRBV9 and TRBJ2-5; TRBD1 might be the D (6 bases). V was trimmed by 3 bases and J by 0 bases, leaving 12 bases between them. Per the germline V gene, CDR1 is SGDLS and CDR2 is YYNGEE. The CDR3 sequence is 15 residues long.

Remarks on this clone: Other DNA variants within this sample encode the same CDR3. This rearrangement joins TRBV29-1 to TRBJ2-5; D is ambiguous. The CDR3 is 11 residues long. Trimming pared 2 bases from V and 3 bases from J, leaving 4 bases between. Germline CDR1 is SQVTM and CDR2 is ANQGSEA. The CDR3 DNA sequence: TGCAGCGTTGAACCGAAAGAGACCCAGTACTTC. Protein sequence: CSVEPKETQYF. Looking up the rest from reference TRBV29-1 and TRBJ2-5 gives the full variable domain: SAVISQKPSRDICQRGTSLTIQCQVDSQVTMMFWYRQQPGQSLTLIATANQGSEATYESGFVIDKFPISRPNLTFSTLTVSNMSPEDSSIYLCSVEPKETQYFGPGTRLLVL.

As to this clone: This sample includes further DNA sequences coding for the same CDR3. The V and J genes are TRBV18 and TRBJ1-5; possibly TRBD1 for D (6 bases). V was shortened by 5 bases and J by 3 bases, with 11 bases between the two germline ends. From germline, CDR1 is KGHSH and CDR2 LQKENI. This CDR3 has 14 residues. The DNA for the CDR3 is TGTGCCAGCTCATCACAGGGTTACAATCAGCCCCAGCATTTT. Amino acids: CASSSQGYNQPQHF.

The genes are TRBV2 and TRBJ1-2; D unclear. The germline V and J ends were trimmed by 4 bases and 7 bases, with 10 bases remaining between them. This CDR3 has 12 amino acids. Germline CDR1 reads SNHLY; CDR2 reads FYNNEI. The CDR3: CASSGLGFGYTF. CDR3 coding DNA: TGTGCCAGCAGTGGGTTAGGCTTTGGCTACACCTTC.

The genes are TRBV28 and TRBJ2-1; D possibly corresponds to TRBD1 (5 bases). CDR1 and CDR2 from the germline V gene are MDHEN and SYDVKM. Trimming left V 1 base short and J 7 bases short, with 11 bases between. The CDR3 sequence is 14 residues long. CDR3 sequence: CASSLYQGRNEQFF. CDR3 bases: TGTGCCAGCAGTTTATATCAGGGAAGGAATGAGCAGTTCTTC.

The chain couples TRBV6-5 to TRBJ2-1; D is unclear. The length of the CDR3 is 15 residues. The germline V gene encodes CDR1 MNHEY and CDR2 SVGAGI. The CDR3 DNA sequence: TGTGCTTCCAGCCGTGCCAGTAGCTCCTACAATGAGCAGTTCTTC. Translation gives CASSRASSSYNEQFF.

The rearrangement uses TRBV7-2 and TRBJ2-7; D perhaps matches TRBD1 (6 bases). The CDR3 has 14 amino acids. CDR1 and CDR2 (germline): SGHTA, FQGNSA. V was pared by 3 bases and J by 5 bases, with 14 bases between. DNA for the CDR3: TGTGCCAGCAGCTTTTCCACAGGGTTGAACGAGCAGTACTTC. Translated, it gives CASSFSTGLNEQYF.

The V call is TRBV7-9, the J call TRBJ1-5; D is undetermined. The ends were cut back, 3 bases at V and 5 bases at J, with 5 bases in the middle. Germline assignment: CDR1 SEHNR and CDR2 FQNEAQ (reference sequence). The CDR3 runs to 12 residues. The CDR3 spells CASSLDDQPQHF. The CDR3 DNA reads TGTGCCAGCAGCTTGGACGATCAGCCCCAGCATTTT. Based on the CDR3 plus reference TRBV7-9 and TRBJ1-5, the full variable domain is DTGVSQNPRHKITKRGQNVTFRCDPISEHNRLYWYRQTLGQGPEFLTYFQNEAQLEKSRLLSDRFSAERPKGSFSTLEIQRTEQGDSAMYLCASSLDDQPQHFGDGTRLSIL.

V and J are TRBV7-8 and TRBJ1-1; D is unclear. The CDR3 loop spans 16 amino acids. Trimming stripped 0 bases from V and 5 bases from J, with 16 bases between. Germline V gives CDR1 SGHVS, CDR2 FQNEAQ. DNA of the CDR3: TGTGCCAGCAGCTTAGCCGGGCTCCTTAGAGGTACTGAAGCTTTCTTT. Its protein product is CASSLAGLLRGTEAFF.

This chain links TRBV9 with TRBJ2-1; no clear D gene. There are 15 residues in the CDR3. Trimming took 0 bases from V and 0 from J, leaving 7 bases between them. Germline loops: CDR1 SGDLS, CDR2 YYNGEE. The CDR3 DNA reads TGTGCCAGCAGCGTAGCTGTTAGCTCCTACAATGAGCAGTTCTTC. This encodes CASSVAVSSYNEQFF.

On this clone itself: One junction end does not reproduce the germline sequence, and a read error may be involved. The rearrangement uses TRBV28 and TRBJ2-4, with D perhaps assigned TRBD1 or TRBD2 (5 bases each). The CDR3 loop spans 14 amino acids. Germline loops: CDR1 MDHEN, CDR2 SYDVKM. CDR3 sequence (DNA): TGTGCCAGCAGTTTCTCCGATCCGGGACGGCCTTGGTTCTTC. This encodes CASSFSDPGRPWFF.

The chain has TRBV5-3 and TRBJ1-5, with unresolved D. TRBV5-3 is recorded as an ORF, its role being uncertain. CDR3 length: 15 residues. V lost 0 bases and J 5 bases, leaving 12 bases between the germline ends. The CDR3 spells CARSLVAGSYQPQHF. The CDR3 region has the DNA TGTGCCAGAAGCTTGGTTGCGGGTTCATATCAGCCCCAGCATTTT.

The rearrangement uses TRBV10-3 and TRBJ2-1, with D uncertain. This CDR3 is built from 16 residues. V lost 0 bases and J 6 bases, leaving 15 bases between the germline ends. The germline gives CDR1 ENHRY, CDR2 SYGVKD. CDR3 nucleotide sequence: TGTGCCATCAGTGAGTCCCATCCGGCGACCGTCAATGAGCAGTTCTTC. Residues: CAISESHPATVNEQFF.

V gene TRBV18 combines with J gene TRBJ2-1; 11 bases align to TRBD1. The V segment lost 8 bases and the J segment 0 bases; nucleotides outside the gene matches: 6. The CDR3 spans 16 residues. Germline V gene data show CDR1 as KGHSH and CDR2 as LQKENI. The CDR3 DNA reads TGTGCCAGCCGCTATGGGACAGGGGGCTCCTACAATGAGCAGTTCTTC. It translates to CASRYGTGGSYNEQFF.

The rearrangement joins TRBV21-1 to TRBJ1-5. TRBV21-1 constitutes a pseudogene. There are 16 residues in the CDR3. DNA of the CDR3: TGTGCCAGCAGCAAAGAGGGGGGGGATAGCAATCAGCCCCAGCATTTT. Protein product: CASSKEGGDSNQPQHF.

The CDR3 region is CASSLDGHVLAYNSPLHF. Written as DNA, the CDR3 is TGTGCCAGCAGCTTAGATGGACACGTTCTTGCCTATAATTCACCCCTCCACTTT. The gene calls are TRBV7-9 and TRBJ1-6; perhaps TRBD1 as D (5 bases). From germline, CDR1 is SEHNR and CDR2 FQNEAQ (reference sequence). This CDR3 spans 18 amino acids. Trimming removed 1 base from V and 2 bases from J, with 15 bases in between.

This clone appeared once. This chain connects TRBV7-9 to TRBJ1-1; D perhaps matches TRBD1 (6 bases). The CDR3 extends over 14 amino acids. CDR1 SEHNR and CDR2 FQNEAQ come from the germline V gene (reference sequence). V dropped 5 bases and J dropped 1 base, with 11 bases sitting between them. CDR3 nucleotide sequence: TGTGCCAGCAGCCCGACGACAGGGAACACTGAAGCTTTCTTT. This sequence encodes CASSPTTGNTEAFF.

The CDR3 bases are TGTGCCAGCAGCTTAGTCACAGGGGACCGTAGGACTGAAGCTTTCTTT. It encodes CASSLVTGDRRTEAFF. J is TRBJ1-1 and V is TRBV11-3; 7 bases are shared with TRBD1. Germline loops: CDR1 SGHNT, CDR2 YENEEA. With 1 base clipped from V and 5 bases from J, the junction kept 10 bases outside the gene matches. This CDR3 has 16 residues. The full variable domain, its missing parts supplied by reference TRBV11-3 and TRBJ1-1, is EAGVVQSPRYKIIEKKQPVAFWCNPISGHNTLYWYLQNLGQGPELLIRYENEEAVDDSQLPKDRFSAERLKGVDSTLKIQPAELGDSAVYLCASSLVTGDRRTEAFFGQGTRLTVV.

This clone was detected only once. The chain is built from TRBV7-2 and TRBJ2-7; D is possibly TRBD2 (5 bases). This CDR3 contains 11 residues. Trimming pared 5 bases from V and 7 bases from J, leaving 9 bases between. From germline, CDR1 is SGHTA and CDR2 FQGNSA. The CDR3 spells CASSIRGEQYF. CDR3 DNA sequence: TGTGCCAGCAGCATAAGAGGGGAGCAGTACTTC.